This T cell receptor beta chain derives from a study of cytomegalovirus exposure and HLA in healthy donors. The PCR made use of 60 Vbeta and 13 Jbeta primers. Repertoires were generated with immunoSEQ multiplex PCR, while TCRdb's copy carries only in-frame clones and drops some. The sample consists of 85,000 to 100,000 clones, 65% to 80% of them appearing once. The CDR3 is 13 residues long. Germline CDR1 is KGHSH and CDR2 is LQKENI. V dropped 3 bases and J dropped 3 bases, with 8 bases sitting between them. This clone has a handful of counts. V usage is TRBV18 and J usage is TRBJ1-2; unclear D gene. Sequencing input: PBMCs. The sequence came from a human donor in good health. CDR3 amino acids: CASSPRGDYGYTF. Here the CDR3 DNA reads TGTGCCAGCTCACCGCGGGGTGACTATGGCTACACCTTC.